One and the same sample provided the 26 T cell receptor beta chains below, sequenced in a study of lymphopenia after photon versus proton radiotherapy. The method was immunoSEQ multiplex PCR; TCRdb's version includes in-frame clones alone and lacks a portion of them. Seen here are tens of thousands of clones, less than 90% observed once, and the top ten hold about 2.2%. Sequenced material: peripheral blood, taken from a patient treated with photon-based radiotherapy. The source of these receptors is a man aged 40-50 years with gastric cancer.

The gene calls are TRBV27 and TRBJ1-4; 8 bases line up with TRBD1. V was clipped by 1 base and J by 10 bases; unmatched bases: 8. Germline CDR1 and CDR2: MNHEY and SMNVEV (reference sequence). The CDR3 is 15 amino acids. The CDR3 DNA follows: TGTGCCAGCAGTTTATATGGACAGGGAGGATCAAAACTGTTTTTT. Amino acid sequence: CASSLYGQGGSKLFF.

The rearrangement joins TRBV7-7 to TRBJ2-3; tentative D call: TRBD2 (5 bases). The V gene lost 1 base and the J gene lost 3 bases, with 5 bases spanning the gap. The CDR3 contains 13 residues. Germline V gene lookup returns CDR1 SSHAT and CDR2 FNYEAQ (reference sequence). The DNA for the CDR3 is TGTGCCAGCAGCTTAGGGAGGACAGATACGCAGTATTTT. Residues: CASSLGRTDTQYF.

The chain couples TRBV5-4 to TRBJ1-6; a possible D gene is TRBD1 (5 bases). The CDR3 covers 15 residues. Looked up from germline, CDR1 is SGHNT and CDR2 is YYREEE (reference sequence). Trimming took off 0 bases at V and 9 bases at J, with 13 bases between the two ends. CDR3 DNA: TGTGCCAGCAGCTTGGTTGGGAGTGGGGGTTCACCCCTCCACTTT. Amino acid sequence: CASSLVGSGGSPLHF.

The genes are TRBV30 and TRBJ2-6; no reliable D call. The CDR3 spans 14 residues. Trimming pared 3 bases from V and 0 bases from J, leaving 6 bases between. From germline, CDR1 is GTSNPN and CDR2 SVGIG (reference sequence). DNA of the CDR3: TGTGCCTGGAGCCAGCCCTCTGGGGCCAACGTCCTGACTTTC. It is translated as CAWSQPSGANVLTF.

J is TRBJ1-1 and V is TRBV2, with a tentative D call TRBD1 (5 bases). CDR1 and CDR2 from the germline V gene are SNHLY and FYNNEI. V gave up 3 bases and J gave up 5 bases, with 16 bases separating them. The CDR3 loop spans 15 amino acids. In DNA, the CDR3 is TGTGCCAGCAGTGAGGTGACAGCCGTAATGACTGAAGCTTTCTTT. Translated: CASSEVTAVMTEAFF.

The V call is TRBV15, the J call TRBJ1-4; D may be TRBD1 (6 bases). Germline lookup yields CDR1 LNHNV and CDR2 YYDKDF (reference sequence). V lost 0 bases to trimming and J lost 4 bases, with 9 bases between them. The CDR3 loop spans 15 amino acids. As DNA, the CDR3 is TGTGCCACCAGCAGAGATGGGGGCGTTAATGAAAAACTGTTTTTT. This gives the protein CATSRDGGVNEKLFF.

DNA of the CDR3: TGCAGCGTTGAAGGCAAAACCGGGACAGGGAAATATGGCTACACCTTC. It specifies CSVEGKTGTGKYGYTF. This rearrangement joins TRBV29-1 to TRBJ1-2; 9 bases are shared with TRBD1. CDR3 length: 16 residues. V gave up 1 base and J gave up 5 bases; unmatched junction bases: 11. The germline V gene encodes CDR1 SQVTM and CDR2 ANQGSEA.

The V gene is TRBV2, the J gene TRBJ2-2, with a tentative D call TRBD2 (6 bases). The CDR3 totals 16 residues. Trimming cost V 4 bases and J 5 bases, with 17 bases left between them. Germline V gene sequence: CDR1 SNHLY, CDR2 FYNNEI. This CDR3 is CASSAGLAGQTGELFF. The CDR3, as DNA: TGTGCCAGCAGTGCGGGACTGGCTGGGCAAACCGGGGAGCTGTTTTTT.

The chain's CDR3 is CASSTLGQLNTEAFF. DNA of the CDR3: TGTGCCAGCAGCACCCTAGGACAGCTGAACACTGAAGCTTTCTTT. The chain couples TRBV28 to TRBJ1-1; possible D gene TRBD1, 6 bases. This CDR3 contains 15 residues. Trimming removed 6 bases from V and 0 bases from J, with 14 bases in between. Germline V lookup: CDR1 MDHEN, CDR2 SYDVKM.

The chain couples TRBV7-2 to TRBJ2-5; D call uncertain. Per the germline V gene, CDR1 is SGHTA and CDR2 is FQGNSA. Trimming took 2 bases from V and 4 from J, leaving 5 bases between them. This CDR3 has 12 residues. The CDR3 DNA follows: TGTGCCAGCAGCTTAATCCGAGAGACCCAGTACTTC. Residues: CASSLIRETQYF. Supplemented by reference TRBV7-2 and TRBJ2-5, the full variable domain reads GAGVSQSPSNKVTEKGKDVELRCDPISGHTALYWYRQSLGQGLEFLIYFQGNSAPDKSGLPSDRFSAERTGGSVSTLTIQRTQQEDSAVYLCASSLIRETQYFGPGTRLLVL.

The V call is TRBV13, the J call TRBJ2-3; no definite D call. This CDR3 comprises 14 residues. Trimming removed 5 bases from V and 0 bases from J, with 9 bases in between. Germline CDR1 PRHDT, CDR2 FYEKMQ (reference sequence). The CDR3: CASSLDGSTDTQYF. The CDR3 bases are TGTGCCAGCAGCCTCGACGGGAGCACAGATACGCAGTATTTT. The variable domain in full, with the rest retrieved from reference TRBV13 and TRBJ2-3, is AAGVIQSPRHLIKEKRETATLKCYPIPRHDTVYWYQQGPGQDPQFLISFYEKMQSDKGSIPDRFSAQQFSDYHSELNMSSLELGDSALYFCASSLDGSTDTQYFGPGTRLTVL.

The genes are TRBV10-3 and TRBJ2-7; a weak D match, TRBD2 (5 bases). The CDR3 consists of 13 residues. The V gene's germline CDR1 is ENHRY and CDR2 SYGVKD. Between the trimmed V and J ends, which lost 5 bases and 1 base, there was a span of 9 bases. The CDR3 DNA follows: TGTGCCATCAGTACTAGGGAATCCTACGAGCAGTACTTC. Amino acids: CAISTRESYEQYF.

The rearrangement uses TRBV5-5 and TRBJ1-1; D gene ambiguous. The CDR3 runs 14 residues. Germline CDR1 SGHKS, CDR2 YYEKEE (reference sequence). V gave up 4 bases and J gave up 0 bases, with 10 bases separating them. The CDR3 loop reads CASSPATLNTEAFF. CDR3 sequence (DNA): TGTGCCAGCAGCCCTGCCACATTGAACACTGAAGCTTTCTTT.

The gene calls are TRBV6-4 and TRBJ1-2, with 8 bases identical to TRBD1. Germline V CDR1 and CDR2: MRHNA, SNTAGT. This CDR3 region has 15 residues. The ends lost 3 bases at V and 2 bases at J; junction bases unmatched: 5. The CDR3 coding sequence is TGTGCCAGCAGTGAGACGACAGGGGTAAACTATGGCTACACCTTC. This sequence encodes CASSETTGVNYGYTF.

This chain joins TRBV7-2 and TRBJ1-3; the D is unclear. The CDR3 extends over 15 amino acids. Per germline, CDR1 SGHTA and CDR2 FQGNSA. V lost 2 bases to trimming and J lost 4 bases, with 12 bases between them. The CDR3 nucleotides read TGTGCCAGCAGCTTATTACCCTTAAGAGGAAACACCATATATTTT. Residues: CASSLLPLRGNTIYF.

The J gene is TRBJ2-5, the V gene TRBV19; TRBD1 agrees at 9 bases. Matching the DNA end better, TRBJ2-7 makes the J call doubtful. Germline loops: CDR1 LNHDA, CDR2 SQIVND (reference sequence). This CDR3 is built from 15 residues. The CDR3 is CASSIGTGSSYEQYF. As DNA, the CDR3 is TGTGCCAGTAGTATCGGGACAGGGAGCTCCTACGAGCAGTACTTC.

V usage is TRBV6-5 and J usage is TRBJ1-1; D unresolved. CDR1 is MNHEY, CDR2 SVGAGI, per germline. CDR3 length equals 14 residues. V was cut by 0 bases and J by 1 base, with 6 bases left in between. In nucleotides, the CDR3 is TGTGCCAGCAGTTACTCGCTGGCGAACACTGAAGCTTTCTTT. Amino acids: CASSYSLANTEAFF.

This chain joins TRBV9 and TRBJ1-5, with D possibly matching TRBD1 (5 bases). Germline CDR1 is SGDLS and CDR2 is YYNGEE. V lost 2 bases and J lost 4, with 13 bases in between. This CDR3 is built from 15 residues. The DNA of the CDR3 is TGTGCCAGCAGCGTTGGGGGTTTGGGGAATCAGCCCCAGCATTTT. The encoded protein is CASSVGGLGNQPQHF.

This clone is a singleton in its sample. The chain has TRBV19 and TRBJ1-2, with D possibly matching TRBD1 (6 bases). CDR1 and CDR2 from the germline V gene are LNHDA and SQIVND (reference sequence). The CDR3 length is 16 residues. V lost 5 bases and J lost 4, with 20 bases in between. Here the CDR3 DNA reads TGTGCCAGTAGTCTACTTCCGCAGGGAGGGGGCTATGGCTACACCTTC. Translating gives CASSLLPQGGGYGYTF. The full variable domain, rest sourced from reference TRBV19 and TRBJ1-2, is DGGITQSPKYLFRKEGQNVTLSCEQNLNHDAMYWYRQDPGQGLRLIYYSQIVNDFQKGDIAEGYSVSREKKESFPLTVTSAQKNPTAFYLCASSLLPQGGGYGYTFGSGTRLTVV.

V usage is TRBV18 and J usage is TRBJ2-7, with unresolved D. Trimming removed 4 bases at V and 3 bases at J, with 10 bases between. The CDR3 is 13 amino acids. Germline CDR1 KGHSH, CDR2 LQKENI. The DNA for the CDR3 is TGTGCCAGCTCACTATCTGGGATCTACGAGCAGTACTTC. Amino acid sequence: CASSLSGIYEQYF. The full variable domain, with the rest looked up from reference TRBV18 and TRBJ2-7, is NAGVMQNPRHLVRRRGQEARLRCSPMKGHSHVYWYRQLPEEGLKFMVYLQKENIIDESGMPKERFSAEFPKEGPSILRIQQVVRGDSAAYFCASSLSGIYEQYFGPGTRLTVT.

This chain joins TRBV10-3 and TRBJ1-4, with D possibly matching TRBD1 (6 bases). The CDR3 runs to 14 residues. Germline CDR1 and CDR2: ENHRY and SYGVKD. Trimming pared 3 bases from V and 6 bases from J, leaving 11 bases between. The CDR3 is CAISDGRGYEKLFF. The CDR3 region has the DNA TGTGCCATCAGTGATGGCAGGGGTTATGAAAAACTGTTTTTT.

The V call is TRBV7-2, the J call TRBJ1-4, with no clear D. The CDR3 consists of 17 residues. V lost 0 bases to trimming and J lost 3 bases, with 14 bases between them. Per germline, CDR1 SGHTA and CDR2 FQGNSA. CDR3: CASSLALAGRANEKLFF. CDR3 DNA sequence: TGTGCCAGCAGCTTAGCGCTGGCAGGACGTGCTAATGAAAAACTGTTTTTT.

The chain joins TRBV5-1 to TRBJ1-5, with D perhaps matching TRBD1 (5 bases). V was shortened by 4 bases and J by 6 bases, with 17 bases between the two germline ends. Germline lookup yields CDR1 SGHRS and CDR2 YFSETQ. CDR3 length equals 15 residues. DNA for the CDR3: TGCGCCAGCAGCCCTGGTGCGGGGGAAGGTCAGCCCCAGCATTTT. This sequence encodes CASSPGAGEGQPQHF.

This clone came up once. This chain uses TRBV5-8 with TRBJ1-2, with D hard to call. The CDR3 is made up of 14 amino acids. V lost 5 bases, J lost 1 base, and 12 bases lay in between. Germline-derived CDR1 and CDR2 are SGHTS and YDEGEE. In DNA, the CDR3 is TGTGCCAGCAGTTCCCCGACGGATAACTATGGCTACACCTTC. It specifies CASSSPTDNYGYTF. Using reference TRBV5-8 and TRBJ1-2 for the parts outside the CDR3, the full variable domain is EAGVTQSPTHLIKTRGQQATLRCSPISGHTSVYWYQQALGLGLQFLLWYDEGEERNRGNFPPRFSGRQFPNYSSELNVNALELEDSALYLCASSSPTDNYGYTFGSGTRLTVV.

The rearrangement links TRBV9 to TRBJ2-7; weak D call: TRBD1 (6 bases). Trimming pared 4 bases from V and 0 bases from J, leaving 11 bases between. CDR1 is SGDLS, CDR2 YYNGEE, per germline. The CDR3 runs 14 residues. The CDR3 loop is CASSPRTASYEQYF. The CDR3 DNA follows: TGTGCCAGCAGCCCCCGGACAGCCTCCTACGAGCAGTACTTC.

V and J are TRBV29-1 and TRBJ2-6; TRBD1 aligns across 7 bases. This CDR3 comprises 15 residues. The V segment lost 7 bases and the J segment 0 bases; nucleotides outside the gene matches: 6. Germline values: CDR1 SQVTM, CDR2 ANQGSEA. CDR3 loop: CSARTGLSGANVLTF. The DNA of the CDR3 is TGCAGCGCGCGGACAGGCCTCTCTGGGGCCAACGTCCTGACTTTC.